This record looks at one TCR beta chain sequence and its context. What this receptor recognizes is not known. Base qualities are not at hand, and no much larger clone is one base apart. The CDR3 regions of human TCRbeta chains were subjected to immunosequencing. The original pipeline was this. Repertoire TCRs were matched against a reference library of SARS-CoV-2-specific TCRs generated with the MIRA antigen-specificity platform. Breadth was defined as the fraction of unique TCRs that were SARS-CoV-2-associated. Depth was defined as the fraction of total T cells that were SARS-CoV-2-associated. Using the MIRA data, each spike-specific TCR was assigned both to the spike region to which the TCR was reactive and to a CD4 or CD8 class. Log10-transformed breadth and depth values were compared by one-way ANOVA with Sidak's multiple comparisons tests. Sourced from immuneACCESS, this table was stored by TCRdb with only in-frame sequences that have V and J called. A share of the clones is absent; for the studies checked, an unresolved V gene accounts for under half, and the remainder has no known explanation. The DNA gave D and trimming, while V, J and clone size come from that table. The sample table contains 130,000 or so clones; only one count was recorded for approximately 90% of them. The ten largest clones take up over 8% of the sample.

This sample stems from a study of T cell responses to AZD1222 COVID-19 vaccine (dated by TCRdb to the early 2020s). Broadly, across the study: TCR sequencing was performed for about 250 trial participants, of whom about 200 were given two doses of AZD1222 and some 25 were given two doses of MenACWY control vaccine. Trial participants were enrolled into age subgroups of 18-55, 56-69 and 70-plus years, which contained 148, 28 and 57 TCR-sequenced participants, respectively. Study-wide findings and limitations: Participants were mostly white British, with more females than males. The authors suggested clonal diversity may have been underestimated. Because no day 14 peak-response samples were available, repertoires were characterized only after the peak T cell response. In the small 56-69-year group, the increase in depth fell short of significance, most likely because of low power. Nearly half of unique spike-specific TCRs reportedly recognized epitopes outside regions mutated in the B.1.351 and B.1.1.7 variants. After two AZD1222 doses, both the breadth and the depth of spike-specific TCRs were significantly higher than at day 0 and than in MenACWY recipients. CD4 TCRs associated with the vaccine covered the entire spike protein, and the dominant responses were in regions 160-218 and 743-854. Conclusions about previously exposed vaccinees are limited because only five to seven AZD1222 recipients were SARS-CoV-2 seropositive at baseline.

According to the germline V gene, CDR1 reads KGHSH and CDR2 reads LQKENI. Reading from cysteine to phenylalanine, the CDR3 counts 13 amino acids. Solely the CDR3 DNA is kept, with 39 bases framed from the first base. The V end gives up 6 bases and the J end 6 bases, leaving 6 bases in the junction not matched to a gene. Taken with the paper, the label for time point translates to: about 28 days (+/-7) after the second vaccine dose. Because spike-specific TCR depth and breadth did not differ between the two schedules, AZD1222 recipients who got a second dose at roughly 4 weeks were pooled with those who got a second dose at roughly 12 weeks. Samples from vaccinated people were obtained from the UK trials COV001 and COV002, which included a single-blind randomized controlled phase 2/3 trial of AZD1222 (ChAdOx1 nCoV-19) in healthy adults. For TCRbeta chain sequencing, PBMC samples from trial participants were taken at day 0 and at day 28 after the second dose.

The sequence is built from TRBV18 and TRBJ1-2, and 8 bases in between align with TRBD1. The sample in question was peripheral blood, obtained 28 days after the second AZD1222 dose. The TCR was taken from an adult who received the AZD1222 COVID-19 vaccine. At the DNA level, the sequence is TGTGCCAGCTCCAAACAGGGGGGAGATGGCTACACCTTC. This is translated as CASSKQGGDGYTF.